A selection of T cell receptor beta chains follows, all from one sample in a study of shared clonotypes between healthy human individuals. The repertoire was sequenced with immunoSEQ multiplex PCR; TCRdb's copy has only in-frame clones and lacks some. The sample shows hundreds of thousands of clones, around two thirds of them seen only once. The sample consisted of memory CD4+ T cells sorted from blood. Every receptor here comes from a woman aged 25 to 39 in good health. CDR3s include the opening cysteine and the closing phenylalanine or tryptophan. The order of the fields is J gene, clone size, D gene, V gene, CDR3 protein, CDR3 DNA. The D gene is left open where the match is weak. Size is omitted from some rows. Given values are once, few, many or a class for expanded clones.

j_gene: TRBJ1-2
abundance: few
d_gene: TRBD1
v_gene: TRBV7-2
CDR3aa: CASSLGTGDYYGYTF
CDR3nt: TGTGCCAGCAGCCTGGGGACAGGGGATTACTATGGCTACACCTTC

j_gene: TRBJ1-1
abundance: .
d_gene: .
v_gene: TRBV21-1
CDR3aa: CASRNRGADTEAFF
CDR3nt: TGTGCCAGCAGGAACAGGGGGGCGGACACTGAAGCTTTCTTT

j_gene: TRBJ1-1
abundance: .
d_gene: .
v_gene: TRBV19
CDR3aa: CASIGGGNTEAFF
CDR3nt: TGTGCCAGTATTGGTGGGGGAAACACTGAAGCTTTCTTT

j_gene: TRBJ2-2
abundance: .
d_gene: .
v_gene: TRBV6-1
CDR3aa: CASSLDANTGELFF
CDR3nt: TGTGCCAGCAGCTTGGACGCGAACACCGGGGAGCTGTTTTTT

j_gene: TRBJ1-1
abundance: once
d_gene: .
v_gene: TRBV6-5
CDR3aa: CASSPPQGKGTEAFF
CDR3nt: TGTGCCAGCAGTCCACCTCAGGGTAAGGGGACTGAAGCTTTCTTT

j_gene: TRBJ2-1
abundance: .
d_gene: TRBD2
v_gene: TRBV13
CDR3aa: CASSRLGGYNEQFF
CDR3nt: TGTGCCAGCAGCCGCCTCGGGGGGTACAATGAGCAGTTCTTC

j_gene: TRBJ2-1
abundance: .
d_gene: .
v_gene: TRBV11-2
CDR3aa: CASSRQGPPNNEQFF
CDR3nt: TGTGCCAGCAGTCGCCAGGGCCCCCCCAACAATGAGCAGTTCTTC

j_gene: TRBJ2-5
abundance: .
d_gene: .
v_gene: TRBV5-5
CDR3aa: CASSPGPQETQYF
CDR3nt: TGTGCCAGCAGCCCCGGGCCACAAGAGACCCAGTACTTC

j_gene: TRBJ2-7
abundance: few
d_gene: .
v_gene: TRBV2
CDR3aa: CASSELEAGGGGYEQYF
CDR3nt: TGTGCCAGCAGTGAACTCGAAGCAGGGGGAGGGGGCTACGAGCAGTACTTC

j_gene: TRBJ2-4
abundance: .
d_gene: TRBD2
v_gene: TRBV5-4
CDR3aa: CASSRSRAGGQNIQYF
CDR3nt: TGTGCCAGCAGCCGATCGCGAGCGGGAGGTCAAAACATTCAGTACTTC

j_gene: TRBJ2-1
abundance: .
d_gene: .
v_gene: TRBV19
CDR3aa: CASSIGTEGYNEQFF
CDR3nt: TGTGCCAGTAGTATAGGCACCGAAGGGTACAATGAGCAGTTCTTC

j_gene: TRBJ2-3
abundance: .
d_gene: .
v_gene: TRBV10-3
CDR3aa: CAISEAGTANTDTQYF
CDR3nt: TGTGCCATCAGTGAGGCAGGGACTGCAAACACAGATACGCAGTATTTT

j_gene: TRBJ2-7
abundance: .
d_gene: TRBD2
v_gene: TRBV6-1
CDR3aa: CASGGTSGYEQYF
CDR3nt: TGTGCCAGCGGGGGGACTAGCGGTTACGAGCAGTACTTC

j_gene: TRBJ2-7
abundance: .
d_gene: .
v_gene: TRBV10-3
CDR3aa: CAISESRGPDSLNYEQYF
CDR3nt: TGTGCCATCAGTGAGTCGAGGGGCCCGGACAGTCTCAACTACGAGCAGTACTTC

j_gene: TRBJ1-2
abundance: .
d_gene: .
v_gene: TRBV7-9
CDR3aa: CASSLGQANYGYTF
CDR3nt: TGTGCCAGCAGCTTAGGACAGGCAAACTATGGCTACACCTTC

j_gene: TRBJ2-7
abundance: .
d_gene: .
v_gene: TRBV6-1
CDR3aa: CASSEAIGGPYEQYF
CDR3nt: TGTGCCAGCAGTGAAGCCATTGGGGGTCCCTACGAGCAGTACTTC

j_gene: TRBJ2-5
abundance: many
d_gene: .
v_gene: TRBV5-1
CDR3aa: CASSDGGVQETQYF
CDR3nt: TGCGCCAGCAGCGACGGAGGAGTTCAAGAGACCCAGTACTTC

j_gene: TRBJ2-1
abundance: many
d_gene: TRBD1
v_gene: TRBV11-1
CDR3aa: CASSHYRGLSIEQFF
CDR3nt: TGTGCCAGCAGCCATTACAGGGGGCTTAGCATTGAGCAGTTCTTC

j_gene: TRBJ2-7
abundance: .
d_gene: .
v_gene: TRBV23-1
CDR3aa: CASSQDDGGSSEQYF
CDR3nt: TGCGCCAGCAGTCAAGACGACGGCGGAAGTTCCGAGCAGTACTTC

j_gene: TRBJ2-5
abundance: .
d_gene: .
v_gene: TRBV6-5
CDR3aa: CASSKAAATETQYF
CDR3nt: TGTGCCAGCTCTAAGGCCGCGGCAACGGAGACCCAGTACTTC

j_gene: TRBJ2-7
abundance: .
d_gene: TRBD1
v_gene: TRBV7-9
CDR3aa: CASSFGTGPYEQYF
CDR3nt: TGTGCCAGCAGCTTCGGGACAGGGCCCTACGAGCAGTACTTC

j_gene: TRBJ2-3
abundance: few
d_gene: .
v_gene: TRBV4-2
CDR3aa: CASSLGSGNTDTQYF
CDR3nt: TGTGCCAGCAGCTTGGGTAGTGGGAACACAGATACGCAGTATTTT

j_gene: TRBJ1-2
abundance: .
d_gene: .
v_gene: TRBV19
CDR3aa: CASSMGQGSPRDGYTF
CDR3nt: TGTGCCAGTAGTATGGGTCAGGGTTCCCCCCGTGACGGCTACACCTTC

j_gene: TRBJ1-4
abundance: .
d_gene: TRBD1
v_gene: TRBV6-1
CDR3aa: CASSLQGAGEKLFF
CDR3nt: TGTGCCAGCAGCCTACAGGGGGCGGGTGAAAAACTGTTTTTT

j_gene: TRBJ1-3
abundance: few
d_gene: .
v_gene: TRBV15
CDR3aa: CATSRQGLAGNTIYF
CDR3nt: TGTGCCACCAGCAGACAGGGTCTTGCTGGAAACACCATATATTTT

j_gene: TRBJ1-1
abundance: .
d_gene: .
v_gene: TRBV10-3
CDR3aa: CAISESIGGGTEAFF
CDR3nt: TGTGCCATCAGTGAGTCGATCGGGGGGGGCACTGAAGCTTTCTTT

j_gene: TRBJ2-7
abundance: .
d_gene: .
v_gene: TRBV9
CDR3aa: CASSVGDSSYEQYF
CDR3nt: TGTGCCAGCAGCGTAGGTGACAGCTCCTACGAGCAGTACTTC

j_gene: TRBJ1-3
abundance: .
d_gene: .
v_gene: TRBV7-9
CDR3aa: CASNSKPPSGESSGNTIYF
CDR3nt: TGTGCCAGCAACTCAAAACCCCCTTCGGGGGAAAGCTCTGGAAACACCATATATTTT

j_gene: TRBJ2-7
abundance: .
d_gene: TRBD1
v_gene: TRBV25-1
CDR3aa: CASSDNRDRTYEQYF
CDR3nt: TGTGCCAGCAGCGATAACCGGGACAGGACCTACGAGCAGTACTTC

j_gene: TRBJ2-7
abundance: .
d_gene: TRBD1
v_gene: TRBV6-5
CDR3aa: CASRYLDRAYEQYF
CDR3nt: TGTGCCAGCAGGTACCTTGACAGGGCCTACGAGCAGTACTTC

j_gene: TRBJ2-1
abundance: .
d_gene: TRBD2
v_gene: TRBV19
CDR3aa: CASTSGRGYYNEQFF
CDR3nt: TGTGCCAGTACATCCGGGAGGGGATACTACAATGAGCAGTTCTTC

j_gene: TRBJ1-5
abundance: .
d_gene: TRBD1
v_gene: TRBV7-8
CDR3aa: CASSLALGQQPNQPQHF
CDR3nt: TGTGCCAGCAGCTTAGCGCTGGGACAGCAACCCAATCAGCCCCAGCATTTT

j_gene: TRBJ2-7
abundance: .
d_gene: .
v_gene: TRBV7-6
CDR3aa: CASSLTTGAYEQYF
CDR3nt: TGTGCCAGCAGCTTGACGACAGGAGCCTACGAGCAGTACTTC

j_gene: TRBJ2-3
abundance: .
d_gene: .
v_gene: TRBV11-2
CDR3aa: CASNLGTWETRTDTQYF
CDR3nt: TGTGCCAGCAACCTTGGTACGTGGGAGACGAGGACAGATACGCAGTATTTT